These 25 T cell receptor beta chains were sequenced from one sample in a study of neoadjuvant anti-PD-1 for oral cavity cancer. This table comes from immunoSEQ multiplex PCR, and its TCRdb copy is limited to in-frame clones, with some not included. This table has fewer than 20,000 clones, 60% to 80% appearing once. Source: PBMCs, taken before nivolumab (anti-PD-1) treatment. The receptors originated from a person aged 35-79 years with oral cavity squamous cell carcinoma.

The chain joins TRBV29-1 to TRBJ1-1, with no clear D. Trimming removed 6 bases at V and 5 bases at J, with 13 bases between. The CDR3 spans 12 residues. Germline values: CDR1 SQVTM, CDR2 ANQGSEA. In DNA form, the CDR3 reads TGCAGCGTGCGACGAGAGGGTACTGAAGCTTTCTTT. Amino acids: CSVRREGTEAFF.

This clone is a singleton in its sample. The chain joins TRBV7-8 to TRBJ2-3; D is unresolved. Per the germline V gene, CDR1 is SGHVS and CDR2 is FQNEAQ. The CDR3 runs to 16 residues. Trimming removed 0 bases at V and 1 base at J, with 11 bases between. Here the CDR3 reads CASSLASSFRTDTQYF. CDR3 in DNA: TGTGCCAGCAGCTTAGCGTCGAGCTTCCGCACAGATACGCAGTATTTT.

This clone was recorded once. This chain links TRBV6-5 with TRBJ1-3; TRBD1 matches 7 bases. The V segment lost 6 bases and the J segment 4 bases; nucleotides outside the gene matches: 6. Germline lookup yields CDR1 MNHEY and CDR2 SVGAGI. The CDR3 extends over 14 amino acids. CDR3 in DNA: TGTGCCAGCAGAAGGGGGCTGGAAGGAAACACCATATATTTT. Amino acids: CASRRGLEGNTIYF.

This chain connects TRBV7-9 to TRBJ2-5; no firm D call. The CDR3 loop spans 12 amino acids. CDR1 and CDR2 from the germline V gene are SEHNR and FQNEAQ (reference sequence). V was cut by 0 bases and J by 4 bases, with 3 bases left in between. CDR3 DNA sequence: TGTGCCAGCAGCTTAGCGGGAGAGACCCAGTACTTC. Translated: CASSLAGETQYF.

The gene calls are TRBV7-9 and TRBJ2-7, with 9 nucleotides matching TRBD1. The germline V gene has CDR1 SEHNR and CDR2 FQNEAQ (reference sequence). CDR3 size: 14 residues. V lost 1 base, J lost 6 bases, and 4 bases stayed unmatched. The CDR3 nucleotides read TGTGCCAGCAGCTTAGTCTCGACAGGGGGCGAGCAGTACTTC. The encoded protein is CASSLVSTGGEQYF.

J is TRBJ2-2 and V is TRBV6-5; a possible D gene is TRBD1 (5 bases). V was clipped by 2 bases and J by 3 bases, with 7 bases between them. The CDR3 loop spans 14 amino acids. The germline gives CDR1 MNHEY, CDR2 SVGAGI. The CDR3 coding sequence is TGTGCCAGCAGTTACGGACACCACACCGGGGAGCTGTTTTTT. It yields the protein CASSYGHHTGELFF.

The DNA for the CDR3 is TGTGCCTGGGCGAAGCTCGGGGCCAACGTCCTGACTTTC. The encoded protein is CAWAKLGANVLTF. The V and J genes are TRBV30 and TRBJ2-6; D unclear. The germline CDR1 and CDR2 sequences are GTSNPN and SVGIG (reference sequence). V was cut by 5 bases and J by 4 bases, with 9 bases left in between. The CDR3 spans 13 residues.

The chain employs TRBV19 and TRBJ2-7, with 8 bases fitting TRBD1. CDR3 length: 15 amino acids. V gave up 5 bases and J gave up 3 bases; unmatched junction bases: 9. Germline V lookup: CDR1 LNHDA, CDR2 SQIVND (reference sequence). The CDR3 sequence is CASSFAAGGHYEQYF. The CDR3, as DNA: TGTGCCAGTAGTTTTGCGGCAGGGGGCCACTACGAGCAGTACTTC.

The V gene is TRBV6-1, the J gene TRBJ1-1; D may be TRBD1 (6 bases). This CDR3 is built from 13 residues. CDR1 and CDR2 from the germline V gene are MNHNS and SASEGT. Between the trimmed V and J ends, which lost 6 bases and 5 bases, there was a span of 13 bases. The CDR3 DNA is TGTGCCAGCAGCGGACTCAGGGGTACTGAAGCTTTCTTT. This encodes CASSGLRGTEAFF.

The rearrangement joins TRBV6-6 to TRBJ2-2, with D possibly being TRBD1 or TRBD2 (7 bases each). The germline CDR1 and CDR2 sequences are MNHNY and SVGAGI (reference sequence). The CDR3 is made up of 15 amino acids. V dropped 6 bases and J dropped 8 bases, with 19 bases sitting between them. CDR3 in amino acids: CASRPGGDRSGELFF. CDR3 in DNA: TGTGCCAGCAGGCCAGGGGGGGACCGTTCAGGGGAGCTGTTTTTT.

V and J are TRBV28 and TRBJ2-5, with D perhaps given as TRBD1 or TRBD2 (5 bases each). Between the trimmed V and J ends, which lost 5 bases and 2 bases, there was a span of 18 bases. Germline V lookup: CDR1 MDHEN, CDR2 SYDVKM. The CDR3 covers 16 residues. CDR3 bases: TGTGCCAGCAGTGGGAGAGGACACGAATTACAAGAGACCCAGTACTTC. It yields the protein CASSGRGHELQETQYF.

The chain is built from TRBV4-2 and TRBJ2-6; D gene unclear. The length of the CDR3 is 13 residues. The V end lost 3 bases, the J end lost 13 bases, and 13 bases lay between the germline ends. Germline values: CDR1 LGHNA, CDR2 YNFKEQ. As DNA, the CDR3 is TGTGCCAGCAGCCAGGTCGGCCTGGGGGTCCTGACTTTC. This encodes CASSQVGLGVLTF.

This chain connects TRBV6-5 to TRBJ1-4; D remains ambiguous. V gave up 7 bases and J gave up 8 bases, with 14 bases separating them. This CDR3 spans 13 amino acids. Per the germline V gene, CDR1 is MNHEY and CDR2 is SVGAGI. CDR3 loop: CASKIGRGEKLFF. The CDR3 DNA is TGTGCCAGCAAGATCGGGCGCGGAGAAAAACTGTTTTTT.

V is TRBV2 and J is TRBJ2-1; D is possibly TRBD1 or TRBD2 (7 bases each). The CDR3 is 14 residues long. Per the germline V gene, CDR1 is SNHLY and CDR2 is FYNNEI. V was shortened by 7 bases and J by 5 bases, with 15 bases between the two germline ends. The DNA for the CDR3 is TGTGCCAGCAAGCGGTCAGGGGGGGACAATGAGCAGTTCTTC. Its protein product is CASKRSGGDNEQFF. Using reference TRBV2 and TRBJ2-1 for the parts outside the CDR3, the full variable domain is EPEVTQTPSHQVTQMGQEVILRCVPISNHLYFYWYRQILGQKVEFLVSFYNNEISEKSEIFDDQFSVERPDGSNFTLKIRSTKLEDSAMYFCASKRSGGDNEQFFGPGTRLTVL.

In its sample, this clone was seen a few times. This sequence joins TRBV7-3 and TRBJ2-2; D gene uncertain. V was shortened by 3 bases and J by 6 bases, with 11 bases between the two germline ends. Per the germline V gene, CDR1 is SGHTA and CDR2 is FQGTGA. CDR3 size: 14 residues. The CDR3 region has the DNA TGTGCCAGCAGCTTCAGTCTAGGGCCCGGGGAGCTGTTTTTT. This encodes CASSFSLGPGELFF.

The chain carries TRBV30 and TRBJ2-7, with D possibly being TRBD1 (7 bases). The length of the CDR3 is 12 residues. With 3 bases removed from V and 5 bases from J, the gap between germline ends came to 11 bases. Germline V CDR1 and CDR2: GTSNPN, SVGIG (reference sequence). The DNA for the CDR3 is TGTGCCTGGAGCCAGGGGGGACACGAGCAGTACTTC. It encodes CAWSQGGHEQYF.

This sequence joins TRBV30 and TRBJ2-3; TRBD1 might be the D (6 bases). Trimming removed 0 bases at V and 2 bases at J, with 12 bases between. The CDR3 has 15 residues. CDR1 is GTSNPN and CDR2 is SVGIG in the germline V gene (reference sequence). The CDR3, as DNA: TGTGCCTGGAGTGTACAACAGGGCCTCACAGATACGCAGTATTTT. Protein product: CAWSVQQGLTDTQYF.

This chain links TRBV7-8 with TRBJ1-1; no clear D gene. Germline V CDR1 and CDR2: SGHVS, FQNEAQ. The CDR3 contains 14 residues. V was pared by 4 bases and J by 0 bases, with 9 bases between. The CDR3 sequence: CASSSRDLNTEAFF. The DNA of the CDR3 is TGTGCCAGCAGCTCCAGAGATCTGAACACTGAAGCTTTCTTT.

The J gene is TRBJ2-2, the V gene TRBV7-8; D is perhaps TRBD1 or TRBD2 (5 bases each). This CDR3 spans 15 amino acids. V was pared by 3 bases and J by 3 bases, with 11 bases between. Germline CDR1 reads SGHVS; CDR2 reads FQNEAQ. CDR3 loop: CASSFRDPYTGELFF. The DNA of the CDR3 is TGTGCCAGCAGCTTCCGGGACCCATACACCGGGGAGCTGTTTTTT.

The CDR3 protein is CASTPTSGSTDTQYF. CDR3 nucleotide sequence: TGTGCCAGTACCCCGACTAGCGGTAGCACAGATACGCAGTATTTT. The chain joins TRBV19 to TRBJ2-3; 9 bases are a match to TRBD2. Germline V gives CDR1 LNHDA, CDR2 SQIVND (reference sequence). The V and J ends lost 7 bases and 0 bases, in that order; junction bases with no gene match: 5. This CDR3 has 15 residues.

The chain employs TRBV7-6 and TRBJ2-1, with TRBD2 matching 13 bases. CDR1 SGHVS and CDR2 FNYEAQ come from the germline V gene. The CDR3 spans 16 residues. The J segment lost 2 bases and the V segment lost 3 bases, leaving 1 base of the junction unmatched. CDR3 nucleotide sequence: TGTGCCAGCAGCTTTGGACTAGCGGGAGCCTACAATGAGCAGTTCTTC. Translating it yields CASSFGLAGAYNEQFF.

V usage is TRBV19 and J usage is TRBJ1-3, with 9 nucleotides matching TRBD1. Germline V CDR1 and CDR2: LNHDA, SQIVND (reference sequence). The CDR3 consists of 14 residues. V lost 8 bases and J lost 7; bases outside the gene matches: 9. The CDR3 spells CASAGTGKANTIYF. CDR3 sequence (DNA): TGTGCCAGTGCCGGGACAGGGAAGGCTAACACCATATATTTT.

V usage is TRBV4-1 and J usage is TRBJ1-1; D is uncertain. V gave up 4 bases and J gave up 5 bases, with 17 bases separating them. The CDR3 contains 15 residues. Per germline, CDR1 MGHRA and CDR2 YSYEKL. Here the CDR3 DNA reads TGCGCCAGCAGCCTTAAGGCAGGCCTAGGGACTGAAGCTTTCTTT. Encoded protein: CASSLKAGLGTEAFF.

This clone is a singleton in its sample. The rearrangement uses TRBV27 and TRBJ2-4; D remains ambiguous. This CDR3 region has 11 residues. V dropped 7 bases and J dropped 6 bases, with 7 bases sitting between them. Germline V CDR1 and CDR2: MNHEY, SMNVEV (reference sequence). The CDR3 spells CASTDGNIQYF. The CDR3 nucleotides read TGTGCCAGCACCGACGGAAACATTCAGTACTTC.

CDR3 sequence: CASSSLAVGTDTQYF. The CDR3 DNA reads as TGTGCCAGCAGCTCGCTAGCGGTGGGAACAGATACGCAGTATTTT. The V call is TRBV7-2, the J call TRBJ2-3; 7 nucleotides line up with TRBD2. The V segment lost 4 bases and the J segment 3 bases; nucleotides outside the gene matches: 7. Looked up from germline, CDR1 is SGHTA and CDR2 is FQGNSA. This CDR3 has 15 amino acids.